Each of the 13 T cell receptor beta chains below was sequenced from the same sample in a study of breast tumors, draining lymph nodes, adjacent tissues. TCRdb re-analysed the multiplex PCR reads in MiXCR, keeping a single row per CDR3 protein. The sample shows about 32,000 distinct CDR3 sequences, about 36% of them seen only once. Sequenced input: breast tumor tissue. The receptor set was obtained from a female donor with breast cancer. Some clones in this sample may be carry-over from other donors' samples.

CDR3 coding DNA: TGCAGTGCTAGAGCAACAGGGGGCTGGGACACTGAAGCTTTCTTT. The encoded protein is CSARATGGWDTEAFF. The V and J genes are TRBV20-1 and TRBJ1-1; 9 bases are a match to TRBD1. The CDR3 consists of 15 residues. J was trimmed by 3 bases and V by 1 base; bases with no gene match: 6. The germline CDR1 and CDR2 sequences are DFQATT and SNEGSKA (reference sequence).

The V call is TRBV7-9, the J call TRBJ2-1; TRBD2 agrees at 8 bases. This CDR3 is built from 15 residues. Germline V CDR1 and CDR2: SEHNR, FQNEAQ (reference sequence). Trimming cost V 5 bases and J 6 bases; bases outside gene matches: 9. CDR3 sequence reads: CASSVTGTRGNEQFF. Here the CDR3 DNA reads TGTGCCAGCAGCGTTACCGGGACTAGGGGCAATGAGCAGTTCTTC.

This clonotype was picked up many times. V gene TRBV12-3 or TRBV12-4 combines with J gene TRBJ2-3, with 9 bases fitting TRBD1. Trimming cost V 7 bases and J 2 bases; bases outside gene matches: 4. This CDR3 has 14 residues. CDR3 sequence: CASNQQGATDTQYF. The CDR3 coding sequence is TGTGCCAGCAATCAACAGGGGGCCACAGATACGCAGTATTTT.

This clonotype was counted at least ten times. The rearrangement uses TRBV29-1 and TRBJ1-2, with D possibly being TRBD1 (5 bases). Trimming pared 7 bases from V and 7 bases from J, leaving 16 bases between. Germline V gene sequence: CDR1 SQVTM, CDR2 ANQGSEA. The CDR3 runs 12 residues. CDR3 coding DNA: TGCAGCGGCCAGGGTCTTCGGGGTGGCTACACCTTC. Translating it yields CSGQGLRGGYTF.

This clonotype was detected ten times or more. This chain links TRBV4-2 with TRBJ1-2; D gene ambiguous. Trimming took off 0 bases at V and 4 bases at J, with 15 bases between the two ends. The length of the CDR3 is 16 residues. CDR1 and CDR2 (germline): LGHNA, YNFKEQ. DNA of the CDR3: TGTGCCAGCAGCCAAGACATGCCGGGTCTTCGCTATGGCTACACCTTC. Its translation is CASSQDMPGLRYGYTF.

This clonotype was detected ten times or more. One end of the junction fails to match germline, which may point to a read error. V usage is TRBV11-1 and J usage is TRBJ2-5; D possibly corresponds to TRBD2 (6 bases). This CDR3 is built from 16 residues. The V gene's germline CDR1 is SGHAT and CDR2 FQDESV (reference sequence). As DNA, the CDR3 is TGTGCCAGCAGCCTAGCGCCGGGACGAGATGGGGAGACCCAGTACTTC. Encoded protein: CASSLAPGRDGETQYF.

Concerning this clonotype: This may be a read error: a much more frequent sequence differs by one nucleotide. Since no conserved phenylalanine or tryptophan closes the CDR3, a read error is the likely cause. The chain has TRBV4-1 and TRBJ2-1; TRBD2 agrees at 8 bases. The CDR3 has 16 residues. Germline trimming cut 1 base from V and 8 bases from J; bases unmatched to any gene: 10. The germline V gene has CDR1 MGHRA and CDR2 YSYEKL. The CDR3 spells CASSQGAGTRVYEQFL. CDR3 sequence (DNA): TGCGCCAGCAGCCAAGGCGCCGGGACTAGGGTATATGAGCAGTTCCTC.

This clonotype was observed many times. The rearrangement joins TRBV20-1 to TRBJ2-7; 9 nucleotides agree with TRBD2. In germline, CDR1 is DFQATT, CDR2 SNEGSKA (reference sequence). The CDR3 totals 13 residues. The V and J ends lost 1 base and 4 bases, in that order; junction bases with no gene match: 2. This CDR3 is CSARVSGSYEQYF. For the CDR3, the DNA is TGCAGTGCTAGAGTTAGCGGGAGTTACGAGCAGTACTTC.

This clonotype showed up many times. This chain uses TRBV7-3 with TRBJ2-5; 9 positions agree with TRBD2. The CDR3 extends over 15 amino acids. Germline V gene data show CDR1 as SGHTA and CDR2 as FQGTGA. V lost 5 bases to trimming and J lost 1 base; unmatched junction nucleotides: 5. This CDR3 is CASSLLAGFQETQYF. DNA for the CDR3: TGTGCCAGCAGCCTCCTAGCGGGGTTCCAAGAGACCCAGTACTTC.

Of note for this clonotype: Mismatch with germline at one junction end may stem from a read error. The CDR3 nucleotides are TGCGCCAGCAGCCAGGATACAGGGAGCGTTGGCCACACCTTC. It specifies CASSQDTGSVGHTF. The chain recombines TRBV4-3 with TRBJ1-2; D may be TRBD1 (6 bases). This CDR3 is 14 amino acids long. Looked up from germline, CDR1 is LGHNA and CDR2 is YSLEER.

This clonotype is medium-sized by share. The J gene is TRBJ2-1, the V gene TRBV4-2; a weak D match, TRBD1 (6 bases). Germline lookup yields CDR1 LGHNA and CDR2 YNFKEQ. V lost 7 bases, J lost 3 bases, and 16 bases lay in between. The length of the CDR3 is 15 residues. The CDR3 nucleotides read TGTGCCAGCACCCCAGGGGAAGGGGACTACAATGAGCAGTTCTTC. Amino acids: CASTPGEGDYNEQFF.

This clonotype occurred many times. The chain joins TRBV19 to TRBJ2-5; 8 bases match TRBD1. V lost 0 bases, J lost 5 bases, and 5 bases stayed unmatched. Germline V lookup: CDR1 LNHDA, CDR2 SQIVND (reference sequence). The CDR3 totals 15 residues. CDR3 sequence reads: CASSIDAGGRETQYF. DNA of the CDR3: TGTGCCAGTAGTATAGATGCAGGGGGCAGGGAGACCCAGTACTTC.

CDR3 bases: TGTGCCAGCAGCTCTCTTAGGGGACAAGAGGAAAAACTGTTTTTT. Translating it yields CASSSLRGQEEKLFF. The V and J genes are TRBV11-3 and TRBJ1-4, with D possibly being TRBD1 (6 bases). The V and J ends lost 4 bases and 8 bases respectively, with 17 bases between them. The CDR3 loop spans 15 amino acids. Germline values: CDR1 SGHNT, CDR2 YENEEA.